A single sample is the source of the 14 T cell receptor beta chains below, sequenced in a study of shared clonotypes between healthy human individuals. Sequencing was performed with immunoSEQ multiplex PCR; in TCRdb, only in-frame clones are kept and a portion is missing. The table has approximately 2.1 million clones, over 90% seen once. The sequencing sample was made of naive CD4+ T cells from PBMCs. Subset given: CD45RA+ positively selected. Receptors were obtained from a man aged 18 to 30 in good health. Some clones in this sample may be carry-over from other donors' samples.

J is TRBJ2-1 and V is TRBV6-6; 14 positions agree with TRBD2. CDR1 and CDR2 from the germline V gene are MNHNY and SVGAGI (reference sequence). The length of the CDR3 is 14 residues. V shed 6 bases, J shed 8 bases, and the junction held 3 bases outside the gene matches. The CDR3 sequence: CASSGTSGSHEQFF. The DNA for the CDR3 is TGTGCCAGCAGCGGGACTAGCGGGAGTCATGAGCAGTTCTTC.

There are a few counts of this clone. The chain is built from TRBV10-3 and TRBJ1-1; TRBD1 might be the D (6 bases). CDR3 length: 13 residues. V shed 8 bases and J shed 5 bases, with 15 bases lying between them. CDR1 is ENHRY and CDR2 is SYGVKD in the germline V gene. The CDR3 sequence: CAISRDMRTEAFF. DNA for the CDR3: TGTGCCATCTCCCGGGACATGCGGACTGAAGCTTTCTTT.

This rearrangement joins TRBV30 to TRBJ1-1, with D possibly being TRBD1 (5 bases). In germline, CDR1 is GTSNPN, CDR2 SVGIG (reference sequence). This CDR3 spans 15 amino acids. Trimming removed 2 bases at V and 0 bases at J, with 13 bases between. CDR3 amino acids: CAWSPLGGMNTEAFF. CDR3 sequence (DNA): TGTGCCTGGAGTCCCCTCGGGGGTATGAACACTGAAGCTTTCTTT.

The J gene is TRBJ2-4, the V gene TRBV28; D is possibly TRBD1 or TRBD2 (5 bases each). CDR1 and CDR2 from the germline V gene are MDHEN and SYDVKM. The CDR3 length is 17 residues. V gave up 2 bases and J gave up 4 bases, with 18 bases separating them. The CDR3 nucleotides read TGTGCCAGCAGTTTACGATATATCGGGACGGGAAAAAACATTCAGTACTTC. It specifies CASSLRYIGTGKNIQYF.

V gene TRBV19 combines with J gene TRBJ1-1; 10 bases agree with TRBD1. The CDR3 totals 12 residues. Germline V gene sequence: CDR1 LNHDA, CDR2 SQIVND (reference sequence). Trimming cost V 9 bases and J 3 bases; bases outside gene matches: 1. This CDR3 reads CARGQGDTEAFF. The CDR3, as DNA: TGTGCCAGAGGACAGGGGGACACTGAAGCTTTCTTT.

The chain carries TRBV4-3 and TRBJ2-7; 7 positions match TRBD2. In germline, CDR1 is LGHNA, CDR2 YSLEER. This CDR3 has 15 amino acids. The V gene end was trimmed by 2 bases and the J gene end by 0 bases; junction bases not matched to a gene: 4. CDR3 in amino acids: CASSQQRDSSYEQYF. The CDR3 DNA sequence: TGCGCCAGCAGCCAACAGCGGGACTCCTCCTACGAGCAGTACTTC.

J is TRBJ1-3 and V is TRBV27, with TRBD1 identical over 8 bases. This CDR3 contains 15 residues. CDR1 MNHEY and CDR2 SMNVEV come from the germline V gene (reference sequence). Losses at the gene ends were 5 bases for V and 4 bases for J; bases not matched to a gene: 7. DNA of the CDR3: TGTGCCAGCAGTGAGACAGGGGCGCCAGGAAACACCATATATTTT. Translating it yields CASSETGAPGNTIYF.

This sequence joins TRBV27 and TRBJ2-2; a weak D match, TRBD2 (5 bases). Germline V gene sequence: CDR1 MNHEY, CDR2 SMNVEV (reference sequence). V was pared by 4 bases and J by 6 bases, with 18 bases between. The CDR3 consists of 16 residues. CDR3: CASSSVPGSSAGELFF. CDR3 bases: TGTGCCAGCAGTTCCGTCCCGGGATCATCTGCCGGGGAGCTGTTTTTT.

The V and J genes are TRBV5-1 and TRBJ1-3; D is unclear. The V end was cut by 5 bases, the J end by 0 bases, with 6 bases between. The CDR3 has 13 amino acids. The germline CDR1 and CDR2 sequences are SGHRS and YFSETQ. CDR3 amino acids: CASSTLSGNTIYF. CDR3 bases: TGCGCCAGCAGTACACTCTCTGGAAACACCATATATTTT.

The gene calls are TRBV7-8 and TRBJ1-5; TRBD1 might be the D (5 bases). The V gene lost 7 bases and the J gene lost 7 bases, with 20 bases spanning the gap. Germline V lookup: CDR1 SGHVS, CDR2 FQNEAQ. CDR3 size: 15 residues. The CDR3 DNA follows: TGTGCCAGCACCCGGGGGAGCTTTTCGGGGCAGCCCCAGCATTTT. Translated, it gives CASTRGSFSGQPQHF.

Remarks on this clone: Other DNA sequences of this sample code for an identical CDR3. CDR3: CASSPPGTGGETQYF. The CDR3 region has the DNA TGTGCCAGCTCACCCCCCGGGACAGGGGGAGAGACCCAGTACTTC. This chain joins TRBV18 and TRBJ2-5; 11 bases are a match to TRBD1. CDR3 length: 15 residues. The trim removed 3 bases at V and 4 bases at J, leaving 4 bases unmatched. Germline CDR1 KGHSH, CDR2 LQKENI.

The J gene is TRBJ2-7, the V gene TRBV19; D is possibly TRBD2 (6 bases). The CDR3 has 16 residues. V was cut by 4 bases and J by 0 bases, with 16 bases left in between. Germline V gene sequence: CDR1 LNHDA, CDR2 SQIVND (reference sequence). Here the CDR3 reads CASSTLGRTSSYEQYF. CDR3 coding DNA: TGTGCCAGTAGTACCCTGGGGAGGACGAGCTCCTACGAGCAGTACTTC.

V usage is TRBV7-2 and J usage is TRBJ2-2, with unresolved D. CDR1 and CDR2 (germline): SGHTA, FQGNSA. The CDR3 is made up of 18 amino acids. The germline V and J ends were trimmed by 0 bases and 2 bases, with 16 bases remaining between them. The CDR3 DNA reads TGTGCCAGCAGCTTAGCAGTTTCGGGCAGACATAACACCGGGGAGCTGTTTTTT. This sequence encodes CASSLAVSGRHNTGELFF.

DNA for the CDR3: TGTGCCAGCAGCCTAATCGGGTCTGGAAACACCATATATTTT. It translates to CASSLIGSGNTIYF. This chain connects TRBV9 to TRBJ1-3; D uncertain. CDR3 length: 14 residues. Trimming removed 4 bases from V and 1 base from J, with 9 bases in between. Germline V gives CDR1 SGDLS, CDR2 YYNGEE.